This T cell receptor beta chain originates from a study of blood T cell repertoires in COVID-19. Study-level information: Donors in the United States, Italy and Spain gave samples during acute or convalescent COVID-19. Sources were T cells, B-cell-depleted T cells, or PBMCs; the material itself was cDNA or gDNA.

Germline-derived CDR1 and CDR2 are SGHVS and FQNEAQ. V was clipped by 4 bases and J by 6 bases, with 10 bases between them. The CDR3 consists of 12 residues. Authors' data handling: Reference gene primer amplification gave estimated nucleated cell counts. The data were produced by immunoSEQ multiplex PCR, yet TCRdb's version contains in-frame clones alone and is incomplete. The DNA gave D and trimming, while V, J and clone size come from that table. The sample yields about 55,000 clones, more than 90% seen once. This receptor was identified in a man in his fifties or sixties with active COVID-19. This chain connects TRBV7-8 to TRBJ2-7, with D maybe TRBD1 (6 bases). The sequencing input was peripheral blood. CDR3 bases: TGTGCCAGCAGCTGGGGGCGGGCCGAGCAGTACTTC. It encodes CASSWGRAEQYF.